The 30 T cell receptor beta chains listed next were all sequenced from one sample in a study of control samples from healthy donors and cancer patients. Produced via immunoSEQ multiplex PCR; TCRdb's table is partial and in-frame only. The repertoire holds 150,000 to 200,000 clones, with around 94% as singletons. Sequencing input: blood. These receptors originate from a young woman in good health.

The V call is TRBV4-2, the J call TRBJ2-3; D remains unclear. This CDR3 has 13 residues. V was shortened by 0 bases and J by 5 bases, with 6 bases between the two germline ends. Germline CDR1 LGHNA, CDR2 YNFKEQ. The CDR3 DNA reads TGTGCCAGCAGCCAAGATATGGTAGATACGCAGTATTTT. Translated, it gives CASSQDMVDTQYF.

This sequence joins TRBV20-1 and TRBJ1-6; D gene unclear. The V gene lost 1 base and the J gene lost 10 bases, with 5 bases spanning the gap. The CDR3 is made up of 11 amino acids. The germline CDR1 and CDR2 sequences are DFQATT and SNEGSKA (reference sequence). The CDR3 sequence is CSARVGSPLHF. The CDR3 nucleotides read TGCAGTGCTAGAGTGGGATCACCCCTCCACTTT.

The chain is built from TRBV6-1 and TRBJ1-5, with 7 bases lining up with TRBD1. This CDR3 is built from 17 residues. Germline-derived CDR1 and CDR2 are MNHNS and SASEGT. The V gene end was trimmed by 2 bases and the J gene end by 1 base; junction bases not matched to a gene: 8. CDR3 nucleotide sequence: TGTGCCAGCAGTGAACGGGGAGGGGGCGCGAGCAATCAGCCCCAGCATTTT. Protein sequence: CASSERGGGASNQPQHF.

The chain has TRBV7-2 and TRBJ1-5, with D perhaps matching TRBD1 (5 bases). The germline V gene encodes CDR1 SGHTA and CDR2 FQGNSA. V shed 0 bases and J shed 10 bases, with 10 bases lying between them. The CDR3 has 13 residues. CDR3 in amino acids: CASSLAVQAPQHF. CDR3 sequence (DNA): TGTGCCAGCAGCTTAGCAGTACAGGCTCCCCAGCATTTT.

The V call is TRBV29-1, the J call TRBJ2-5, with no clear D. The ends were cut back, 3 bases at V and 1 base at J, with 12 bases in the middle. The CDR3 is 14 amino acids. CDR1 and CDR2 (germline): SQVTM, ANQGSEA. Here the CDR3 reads CSVEGGWVQETQYF. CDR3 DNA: TGCAGCGTTGAGGGTGGGTGGGTCCAAGAGACCCAGTACTTC.

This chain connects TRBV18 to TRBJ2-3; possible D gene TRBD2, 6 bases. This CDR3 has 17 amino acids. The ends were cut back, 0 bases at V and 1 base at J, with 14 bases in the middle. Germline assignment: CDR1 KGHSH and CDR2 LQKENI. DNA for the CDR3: TGTGCCAGCTCACCACCGGCGGCGGGGCCCCGCACAGATACGCAGTATTTT. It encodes CASSPPAAGPRTDTQYF.

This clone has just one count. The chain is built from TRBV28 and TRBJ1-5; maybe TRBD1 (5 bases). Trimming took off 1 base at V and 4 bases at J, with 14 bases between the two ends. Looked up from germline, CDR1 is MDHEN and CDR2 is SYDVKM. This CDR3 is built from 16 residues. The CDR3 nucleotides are TGTGCCAGCAGTTTATTGCGGGGGATAGGGAATCAGCCCCAGCATTTT. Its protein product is CASSLLRGIGNQPQHF.

This chain's CDR3 is CASRLGNGLRHEQFF. CDR3 DNA sequence: TGTGCCAGCAGGTTAGGGAACGGGTTGAGGCATGAGCAGTTCTTC. V usage is TRBV27 and J usage is TRBJ2-1; no firm D call. The CDR3 runs 15 residues. V was clipped by 6 bases and J by 8 bases, with 20 bases between them. Germline-derived CDR1 and CDR2 are MNHEY and SMNVEV (reference sequence).

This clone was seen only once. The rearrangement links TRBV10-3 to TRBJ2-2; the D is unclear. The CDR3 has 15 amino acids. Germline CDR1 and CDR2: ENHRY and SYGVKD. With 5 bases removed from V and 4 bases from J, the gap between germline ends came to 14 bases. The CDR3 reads CAISPTREITGELFF. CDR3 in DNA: TGTGCCATCAGTCCGACGCGAGAGATCACCGGGGAGCTGTTTTTT.

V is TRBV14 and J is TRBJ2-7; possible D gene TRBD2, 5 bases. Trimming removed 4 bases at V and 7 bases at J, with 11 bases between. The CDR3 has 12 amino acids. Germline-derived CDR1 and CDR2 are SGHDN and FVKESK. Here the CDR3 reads CASSLTGIEQYF. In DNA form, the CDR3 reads TGTGCCAGCAGCCTGACGGGGATTGAGCAGTACTTC.

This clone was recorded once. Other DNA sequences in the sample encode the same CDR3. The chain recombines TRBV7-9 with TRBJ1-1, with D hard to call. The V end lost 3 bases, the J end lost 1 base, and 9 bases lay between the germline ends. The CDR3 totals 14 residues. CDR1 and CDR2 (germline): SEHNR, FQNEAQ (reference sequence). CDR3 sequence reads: CASSLEGGNTEAFF. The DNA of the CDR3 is TGTGCCAGCAGCTTGGAGGGCGGGAACACTGAAGCTTTCTTT.

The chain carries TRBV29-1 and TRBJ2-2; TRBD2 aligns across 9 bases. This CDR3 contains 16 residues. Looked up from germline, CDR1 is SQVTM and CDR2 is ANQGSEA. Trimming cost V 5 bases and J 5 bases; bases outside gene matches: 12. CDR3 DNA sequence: TGCAGCGTTAAGGTCGCGGGGGGGCCTGGAACCGGGGAGCTGTTTTTT. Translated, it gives CSVKVAGGPGTGELFF.

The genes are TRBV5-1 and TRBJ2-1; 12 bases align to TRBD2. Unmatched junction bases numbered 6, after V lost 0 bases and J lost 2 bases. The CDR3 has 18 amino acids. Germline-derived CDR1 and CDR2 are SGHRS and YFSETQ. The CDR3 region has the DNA TGCGCCAGCAGCTTGGACCTAGCGGGGGGGTCCCCCTACAATGAGCAGTTCTTC. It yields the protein CASSLDLAGGSPYNEQFF.

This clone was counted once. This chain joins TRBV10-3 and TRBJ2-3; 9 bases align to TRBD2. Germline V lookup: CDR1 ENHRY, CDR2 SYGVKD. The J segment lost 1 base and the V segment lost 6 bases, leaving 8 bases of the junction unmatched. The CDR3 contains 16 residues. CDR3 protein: CAIRDPSSGGTDTQYF. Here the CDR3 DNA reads TGTGCCATCAGAGACCCCTCTAGCGGGGGCACAGATACGCAGTATTTT.

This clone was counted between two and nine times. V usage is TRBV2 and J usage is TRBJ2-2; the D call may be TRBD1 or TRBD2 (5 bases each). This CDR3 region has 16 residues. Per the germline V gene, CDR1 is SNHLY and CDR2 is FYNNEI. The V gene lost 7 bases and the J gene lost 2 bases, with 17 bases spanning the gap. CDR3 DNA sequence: TGTGCCAGCACCTTTATCTCCGGGGCCAACACCGGGGAGCTGTTTTTT. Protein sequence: CASTFISGANTGELFF.

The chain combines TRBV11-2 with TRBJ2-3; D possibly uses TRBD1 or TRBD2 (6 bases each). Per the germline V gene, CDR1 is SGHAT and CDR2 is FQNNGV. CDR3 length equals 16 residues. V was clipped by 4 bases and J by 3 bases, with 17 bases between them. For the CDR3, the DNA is TGTGCCAGCAGCTCAGGGACCCAGGGGAGGACAGATACGCAGTATTTT. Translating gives CASSSGTQGRTDTQYF.

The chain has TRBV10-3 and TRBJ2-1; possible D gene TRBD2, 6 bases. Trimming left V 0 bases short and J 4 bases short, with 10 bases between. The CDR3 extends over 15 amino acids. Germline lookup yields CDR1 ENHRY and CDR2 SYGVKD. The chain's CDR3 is CAISESVAEYNEQFF. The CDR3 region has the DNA TGTGCCATCAGTGAGTCGGTAGCGGAGTACAATGAGCAGTTCTTC.

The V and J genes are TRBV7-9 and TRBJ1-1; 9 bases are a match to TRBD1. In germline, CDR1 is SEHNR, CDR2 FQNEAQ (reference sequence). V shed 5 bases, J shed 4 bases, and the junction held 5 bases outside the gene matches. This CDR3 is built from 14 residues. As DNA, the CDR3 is TGTGCCAGCAGCCGGGACAGGGTGACCACTGAAGCTTTCTTT. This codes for CASSRDRVTTEAFF.

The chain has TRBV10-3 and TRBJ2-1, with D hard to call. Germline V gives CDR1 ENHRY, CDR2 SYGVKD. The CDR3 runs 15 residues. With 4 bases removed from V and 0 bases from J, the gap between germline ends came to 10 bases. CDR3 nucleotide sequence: TGTGCCATCAGTGCGCTAACGAGCTCCTACAATGAGCAGTTCTTC. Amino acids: CAISALTSSYNEQFF.

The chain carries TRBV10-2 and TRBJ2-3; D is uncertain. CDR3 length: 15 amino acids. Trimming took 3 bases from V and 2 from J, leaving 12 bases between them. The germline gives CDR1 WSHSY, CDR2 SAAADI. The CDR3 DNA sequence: TGCGCCAGCAGTGAATGGGGATATATCACAGATACGCAGTATTTT. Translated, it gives CASSEWGYITDTQYF.

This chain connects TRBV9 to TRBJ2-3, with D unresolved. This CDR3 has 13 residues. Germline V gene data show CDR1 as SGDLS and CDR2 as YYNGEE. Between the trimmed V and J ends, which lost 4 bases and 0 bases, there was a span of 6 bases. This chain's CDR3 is CASSRDSTDTQYF. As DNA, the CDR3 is TGTGCCAGCAGCCGCGATAGCACAGATACGCAGTATTTT.

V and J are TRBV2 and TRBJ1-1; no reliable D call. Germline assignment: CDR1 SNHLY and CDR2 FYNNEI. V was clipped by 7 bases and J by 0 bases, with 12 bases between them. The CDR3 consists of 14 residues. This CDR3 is CASISRELNTEAFF. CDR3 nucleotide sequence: TGTGCCAGCATCTCGAGGGAATTGAACACTGAAGCTTTCTTT. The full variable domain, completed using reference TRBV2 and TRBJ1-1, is EPEVTQTPSHQVTQMGQEVILRCVPISNHLYFYWYRQILGQKVEFLVSFYNNEISEKSEIFDDQFSVERPDGSNFTLKIRSTKLEDSAMYFCASISRELNTEAFFGQGTRLTVV.

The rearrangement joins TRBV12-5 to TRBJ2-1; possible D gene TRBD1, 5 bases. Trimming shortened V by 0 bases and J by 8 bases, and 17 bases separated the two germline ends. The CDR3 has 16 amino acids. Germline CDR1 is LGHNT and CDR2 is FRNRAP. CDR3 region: CASGLVLHQGVDEQFF. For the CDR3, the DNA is TGTGCTAGTGGTTTGGTCTTACATCAGGGCGTCGATGAGCAGTTCTTC.

The CDR3 DNA reads as TGCGCCAGCAGCTTGGCGGTCAGAGATTCACCCCTCCACTTT. Amino acid sequence: CASSLAVRDSPLHF. The chain links TRBV5-1 to TRBJ1-6; D call uncertain. The CDR3 length is 14 residues. In germline, CDR1 is SGHRS, CDR2 YFSETQ. Trimming took off 0 bases at V and 8 bases at J, with 9 bases between the two ends.

The CDR3 region is CATSRERDSYNSPLHF. DNA for the CDR3: TGTGCCACCAGCAGAGAAAGGGACTCCTATAATTCACCCCTCCACTTT. The chain links TRBV15 to TRBJ1-6; D remains ambiguous. This CDR3 contains 16 residues. Trimming removed 0 bases from V and 0 bases from J, with 6 bases in between. Germline values: CDR1 LNHNV, CDR2 YYDKDF (reference sequence).

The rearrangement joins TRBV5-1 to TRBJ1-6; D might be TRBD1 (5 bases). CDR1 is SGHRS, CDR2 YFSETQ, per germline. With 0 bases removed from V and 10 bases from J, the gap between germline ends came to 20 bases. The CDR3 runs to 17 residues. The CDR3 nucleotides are TGCGCCAGCAGCTTGGCCTCGGCAGGGAAGTTAGGATCACCCCTCCACTTT. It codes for CASSLASAGKLGSPLHF.

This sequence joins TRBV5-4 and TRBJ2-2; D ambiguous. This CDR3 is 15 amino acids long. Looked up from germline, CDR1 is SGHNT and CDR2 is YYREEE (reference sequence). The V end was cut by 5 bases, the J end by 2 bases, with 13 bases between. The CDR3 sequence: CASRITPLNTGELFF. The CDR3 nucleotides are TGTGCCAGCAGGATCACCCCACTTAACACCGGGGAGCTGTTTTTT.

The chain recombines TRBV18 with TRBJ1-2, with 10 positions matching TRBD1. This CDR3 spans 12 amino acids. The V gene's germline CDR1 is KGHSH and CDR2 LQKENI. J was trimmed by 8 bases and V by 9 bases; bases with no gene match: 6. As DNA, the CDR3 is TGTGCCAGTTCCGACAGGGGGCGCGGCTACACCTTC. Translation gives CASSDRGRGYTF.

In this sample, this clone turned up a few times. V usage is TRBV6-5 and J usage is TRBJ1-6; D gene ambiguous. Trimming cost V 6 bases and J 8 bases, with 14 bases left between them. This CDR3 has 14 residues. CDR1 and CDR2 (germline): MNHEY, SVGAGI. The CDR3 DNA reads TGTGCCAGCAGCACTTTGACGGATTATTCACCCCTCCACTTT. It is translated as CASSTLTDYSPLHF.

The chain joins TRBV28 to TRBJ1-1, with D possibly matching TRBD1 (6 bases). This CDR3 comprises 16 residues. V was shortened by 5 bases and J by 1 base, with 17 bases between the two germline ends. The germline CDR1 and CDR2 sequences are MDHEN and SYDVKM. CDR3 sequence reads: CASSPLTGRGNTEAFF. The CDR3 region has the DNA TGTGCCAGCAGTCCTTTAACAGGGAGGGGGAACACTGAAGCTTTCTTT.